These T cell receptor beta chains were read from a single sample in a study of cytomegalovirus exposure and HLA in healthy donors. Produced via immunoSEQ multiplex PCR; TCRdb's table is partial and in-frame only. This table has about 77,000 clones, approximately 78% appearing once. Sequenced material: PBMCs. The receptors derive from a man in his forties or fifties in good health and CMV-seronegative. Each CDR3 is given with its conserved first and last residue. D genes are given only for firm matches. Some rows mark clone size as missing; the rest say once, few, many or name a class of expanded clone.

CDR3 protein,CDR3 DNA,D gene,clone size,J gene,V gene
CASSTPRQPAGGYTF,TGTGCCAGCAGCACACCCCGACAGCCGGCCGGTGGCTACACCTTC,.,once,TRBJ1-2,TRBV2
CASSTRDSHRGYGYTF,TGTGCCAGTAGTACGCGGGACTCCCATCGGGGCTATGGCTACACCTTC,.,.,TRBJ1-2,TRBV19
CASSSSASTTEAFF,TGTGCCAGCAGCTCCAGCGCGTCGACCACTGAAGCTTTCTTT,.,.,TRBJ1-1,TRBV7-3
CASSKTTGGTYEQYF,TGTGCCAGTAGCAAAACGACAGGGGGAACCTACGAGCAGTACTTC,TRBD1,.,TRBJ2-7,TRBV19
CASSLMRGRNEKLFF,TGCGCCAGCAGCTTGATGAGGGGGCGAAATGAAAAACTGTTTTTT,TRBD1,.,TRBJ1-4,TRBV5-1
CASSDTSGGAGNEQFF,TGCGCCAGCAGTGATACTAGCGGGGGGGCTGGGAATGAGCAATTCTTC,TRBD2,.,TRBJ2-1,TRBV10-1
CASSLGDRFGDTQYF,TGTGCTAGCAGCTTAGGAGACAGGTTTGGGGATACGCAGTATTTT,.,.,TRBJ2-3,TRBV7-7
CASSRQGGGYGYTF,TGTGCCAGCAGTCGCCAGGGAGGAGGCTATGGCTACACCTTC,.,.,TRBJ1-2,TRBV6-4
CASSPTDRGYEQYF,TGTGCCAGCAGCCCCACGGACAGGGGCTACGAGCAGTACTTC,TRBD1,.,TRBJ2-7,TRBV7-3
CASSLRIGDRGYEQYF,TGTGCCAGCAGCTTAAGGATCGGAGACAGGGGCTACGAGCAGTACTTC,TRBD1,.,TRBJ2-7,TRBV11-2
CSVTRDRAYNEQFF,TGCAGCGTCACCCGGGACAGAGCCTACAATGAGCAGTTCTTC,TRBD1,.,TRBJ2-1,TRBV29-1
CASSFTGLNTEAFF,TGTGCCAGCTCCTTTACAGGGCTGAACACTGAAGCTTTCTTT,.,.,TRBJ1-1,TRBV18
CASSRFSGYEQYF,TGTGCCAGCAGTAGATTTAGTGGCTACGAGCAGTACTTC,.,.,TRBJ2-7,TRBV14
CASSPPLAGGLDTQYF,TGCGCCAGCAGCCCCCCCCTAGCGGGGGGGCTGGATACGCAGTATTTT,TRBD2,once,TRBJ2-3,TRBV5-1
CASSGGTGYNQPQHF,TGTGCCAGCAGCGGTGGGACAGGCTATAATCAGCCCCAGCATTTT,.,.,TRBJ1-5,TRBV21-1